This T cell receptor beta chain was identified in a study of Tregs in tolerant kidney transplant recipients. Assay: immunoSEQ multiplex PCR; the TCRdb copy retains only in-frame clones and omits some. The profile shows about 77,000 clones, 98% of them singletons. A single count supports this clone. The CDR3 runs to 11 residues. CDR1 and CDR2 (germline): SQVTM, ANQGSEA. V was shortened by 5 bases and J by 3 bases, with 7 bases between the two germline ends. The receptor's source is a human donor who received a combined kidney and bone marrow transplant. The starting material was CD4+ T cells from blood, obtained before the transplant. The chain couples TRBV29-1 to TRBJ1-1; D may be TRBD1 (6 bases). The CDR3 DNA sequence: TGCAGCGTTACAGGGTACACTGAAGCTTTCTTT. Protein sequence: CSVTGYTEAFF.